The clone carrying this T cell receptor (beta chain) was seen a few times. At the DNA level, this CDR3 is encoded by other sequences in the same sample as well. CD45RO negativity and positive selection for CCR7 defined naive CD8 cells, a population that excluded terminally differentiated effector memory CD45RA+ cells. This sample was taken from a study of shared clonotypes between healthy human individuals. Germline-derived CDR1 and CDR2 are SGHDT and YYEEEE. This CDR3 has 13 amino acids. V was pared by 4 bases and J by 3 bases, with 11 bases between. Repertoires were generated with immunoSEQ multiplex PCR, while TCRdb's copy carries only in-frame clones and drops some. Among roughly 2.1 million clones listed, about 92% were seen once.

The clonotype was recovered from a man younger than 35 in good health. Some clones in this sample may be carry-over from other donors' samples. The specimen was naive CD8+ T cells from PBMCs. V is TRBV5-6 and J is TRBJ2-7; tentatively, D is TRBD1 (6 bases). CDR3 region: CASSSGTNYEQYF. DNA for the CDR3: TGTGCCAGCAGCAGTGGGACAAACTACGAGCAGTACTTC.